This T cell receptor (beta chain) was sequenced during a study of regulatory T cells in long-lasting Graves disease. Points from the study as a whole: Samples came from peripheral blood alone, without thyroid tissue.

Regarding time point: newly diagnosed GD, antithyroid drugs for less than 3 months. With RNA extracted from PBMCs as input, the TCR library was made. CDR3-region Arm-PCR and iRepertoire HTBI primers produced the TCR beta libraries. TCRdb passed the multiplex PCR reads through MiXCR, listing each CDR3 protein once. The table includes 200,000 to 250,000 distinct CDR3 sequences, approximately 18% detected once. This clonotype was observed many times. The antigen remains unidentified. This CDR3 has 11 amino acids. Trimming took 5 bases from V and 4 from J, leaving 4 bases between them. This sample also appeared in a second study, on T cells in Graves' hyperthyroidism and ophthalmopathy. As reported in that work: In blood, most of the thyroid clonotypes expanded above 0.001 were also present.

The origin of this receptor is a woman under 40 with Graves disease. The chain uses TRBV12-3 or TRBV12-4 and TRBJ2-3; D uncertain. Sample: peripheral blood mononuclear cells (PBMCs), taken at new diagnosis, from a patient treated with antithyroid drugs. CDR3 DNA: TGTGCCAGCAGTGAAGCAGATACGCAGTATTTT. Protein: CASSEADTQYF.